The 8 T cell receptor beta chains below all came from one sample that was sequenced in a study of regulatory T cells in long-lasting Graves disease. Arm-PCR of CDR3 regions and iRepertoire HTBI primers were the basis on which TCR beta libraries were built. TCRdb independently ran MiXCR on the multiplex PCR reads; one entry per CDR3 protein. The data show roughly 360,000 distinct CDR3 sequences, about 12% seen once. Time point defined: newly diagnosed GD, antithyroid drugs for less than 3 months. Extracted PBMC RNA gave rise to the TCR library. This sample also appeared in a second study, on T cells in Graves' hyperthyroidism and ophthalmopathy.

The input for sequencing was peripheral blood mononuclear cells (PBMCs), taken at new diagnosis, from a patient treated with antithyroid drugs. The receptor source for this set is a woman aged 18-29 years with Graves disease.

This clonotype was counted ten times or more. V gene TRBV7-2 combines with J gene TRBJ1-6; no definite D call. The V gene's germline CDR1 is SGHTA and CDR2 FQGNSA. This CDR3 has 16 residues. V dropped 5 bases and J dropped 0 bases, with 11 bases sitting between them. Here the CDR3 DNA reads TGTGCCAGCAGCCCTGGCGTGAGCTCCTATAATTCACCCCTCCACTTT. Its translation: CASSPGVSSYNSPLHF.

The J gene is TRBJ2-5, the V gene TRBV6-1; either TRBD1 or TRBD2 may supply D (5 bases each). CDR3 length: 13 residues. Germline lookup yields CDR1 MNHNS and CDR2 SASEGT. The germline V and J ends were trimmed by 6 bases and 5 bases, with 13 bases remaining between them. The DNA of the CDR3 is TGTGCCAGCAGAACCCCGGGGCGTGAGACCCAGTACTTC. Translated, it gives CASRTPGRETQYF.

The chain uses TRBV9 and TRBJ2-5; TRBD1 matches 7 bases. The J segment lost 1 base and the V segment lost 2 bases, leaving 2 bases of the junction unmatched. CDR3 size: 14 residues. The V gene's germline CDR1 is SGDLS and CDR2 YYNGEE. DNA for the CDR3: TGTGCCAGCAGCGTCGGGACAGCCCAAGAGACCCAGTACTTC. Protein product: CASSVGTAQETQYF.

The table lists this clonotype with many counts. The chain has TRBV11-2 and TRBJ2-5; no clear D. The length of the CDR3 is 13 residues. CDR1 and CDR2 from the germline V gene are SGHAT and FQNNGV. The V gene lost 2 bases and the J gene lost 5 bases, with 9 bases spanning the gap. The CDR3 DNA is TGTGCCAGCAGCTTATATAGCTCGGAGACCCAGTACTTC. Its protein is CASSLYSSETQYF.

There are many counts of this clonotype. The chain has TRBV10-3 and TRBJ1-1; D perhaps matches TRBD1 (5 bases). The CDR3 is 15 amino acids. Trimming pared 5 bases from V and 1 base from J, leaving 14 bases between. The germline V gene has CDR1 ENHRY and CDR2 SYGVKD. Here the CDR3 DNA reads TGTGCCATCAGTTGGGCTGGGACCTCGAACACTGAAGCTTTCTTT. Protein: CAISWAGTSNTEAFF.

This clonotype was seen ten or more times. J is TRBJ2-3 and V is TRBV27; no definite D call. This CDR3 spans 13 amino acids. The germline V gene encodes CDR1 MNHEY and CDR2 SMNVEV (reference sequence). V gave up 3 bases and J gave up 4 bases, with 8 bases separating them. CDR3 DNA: TGTGCCAGCAGTTTCCAAGAGGCAGATACGCAGTATTTT. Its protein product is CASSFQEADTQYF.

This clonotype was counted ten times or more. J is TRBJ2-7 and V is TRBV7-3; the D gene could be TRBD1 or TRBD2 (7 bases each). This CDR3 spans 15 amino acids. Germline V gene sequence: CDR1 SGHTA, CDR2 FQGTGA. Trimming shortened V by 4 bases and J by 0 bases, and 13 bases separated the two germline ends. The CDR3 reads CASSSAGQSSYEQYF. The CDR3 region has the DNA TGTGCCAGCAGCTCAGCGGGACAGAGCTCCTACGAGCAGTACTTC.

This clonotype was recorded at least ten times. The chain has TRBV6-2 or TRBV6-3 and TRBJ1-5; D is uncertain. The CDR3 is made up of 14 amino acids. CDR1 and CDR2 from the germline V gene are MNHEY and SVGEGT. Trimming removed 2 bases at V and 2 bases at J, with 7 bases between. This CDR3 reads CASSYGQGNQPQHF. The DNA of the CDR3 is TGTGCCAGCAGTTACGGCCAGGGCAATCAGCCCCAGCATTTT.